The 29 T cell receptor beta chains below were found in one sample sequenced in a study of PD-1 blockade in classical Hodgkin lymphoma. TCRdb's table, derived via immunoSEQ multiplex PCR, lists solely in-frame clones and lacks some. The table lists 40,000 or so clones, roughly 78% of them singletons. After autologous stem cell transplantation all patients relapsed, and prior brentuximab vedotin exposure differed between cohorts. Sample: peripheral blood mononuclear cells (PBMCs), taken at baseline. These TCRs come from a human donor with classical Hodgkin lymphoma.

J is TRBJ2-2 and V is TRBV7-8, with 11 nucleotides matching TRBD2. Germline trimming cut 7 bases from V and 7 bases from J; bases unmatched to any gene: 8. The CDR3 is made up of 15 amino acids. In germline, CDR1 is SGHVS, CDR2 FQNEAQ. CDR3 amino acids: CASKGTSGGHGELFF. The CDR3 DNA reads as TGTGCCAGCAAGGGGACTAGCGGCGGACACGGGGAGCTGTTTTTT.

This chain links TRBV2 with TRBJ1-2, with a weak D call TRBD1 (6 bases). V was cut by 2 bases and J by 4 bases, with 11 bases left in between. The CDR3 extends over 14 amino acids. Germline V gene sequence: CDR1 SNHLY, CDR2 FYNNEI. CDR3 in amino acids: CASSEWRGRYGYTF. DNA for the CDR3: TGTGCCAGCAGTGAATGGCGGGGGCGCTATGGCTACACCTTC.

This clone is judged large (0.1 to 1%). The chain links TRBV5-6 to TRBJ2-1, with unresolved D. Germline V gives CDR1 SGHDT, CDR2 YYEEEE. With 2 bases removed from V and 5 bases from J, the gap between germline ends came to 5 bases. The CDR3 has 12 residues. The CDR3 DNA reads TGTGCCAGCAGCTTACCCGACAATGAGCAGTTCTTC. It yields the protein CASSLPDNEQFF. Full variable domain (rest looked up from reference TRBV5-6 and TRBJ2-1): DAGVTQSPTHLIKTRGQQVTLRCSPKSGHDTVSWYQQALGQGPQFIFQYYEEEERQRGNFPDRFSGHQFPNYSSELNVNALLLGDSALYLCASSLPDNEQFFGPGTRLTVL.

V and J are TRBV5-6 and TRBJ2-6; D is unresolved. V shed 4 bases and J shed 4 bases, with 12 bases lying between them. The CDR3 length is 15 residues. Germline loops: CDR1 SGHDT, CDR2 YYEEEE. For the CDR3, the DNA is TGTGCCAGCAGCCCCCAAGGGTCAGGGGCCAACGTCCTGACTTTC. Translation: CASSPQGSGANVLTF.

The chain has TRBV5-1 and TRBJ1-1; 10 bases fit TRBD1. The germline V gene encodes CDR1 SGHRS and CDR2 YFSETQ. The V segment lost 4 bases and the J segment 6 bases; nucleotides outside the gene matches: 9. CDR3 length: 15 amino acids. CDR3 DNA: TGCGCCAGCAGCGTCCCGGGACAGGGGTTTCCTGAAGCTTTCTTT. Its translation: CASSVPGQGFPEAFF. The full variable domain, in which reference TRBV5-1 and TRBJ1-1 provide the parts outside the CDR3, is KAGVTQTPRYLIKTRGQQVTLSCSPISGHRSVSWYQQTPGQGLQFLFEYFSETQRNKGNFPGRFSGRQFSNSRSEMNVSTLELGDSALYLCASSVPGQGFPEAFFGQGTRLTVV.

The chain recombines TRBV7-8 with TRBJ2-2; D tentatively fits TRBD1 or TRBD2 (5 bases each). Trimming pared 6 bases from V and 3 bases from J, leaving 17 bases between. The CDR3 spans 16 residues. Germline-derived CDR1 and CDR2 are SGHVS and FQNEAQ. DNA for the CDR3: TGTGCCAGCAGTCCGACGAGAGGGGCGGACACCGGGGAGCTGTTTTTT. Translated: CASSPTRGADTGELFF.

The CDR3 DNA reads TGTGCCAGCAGCTTGGACAGGAACTCCTACGAGCAGTACTTC. Its translation is CASSLDRNSYEQYF. The chain combines TRBV5-4 with TRBJ2-7; TRBD1 might be the D (5 bases). CDR3 length: 14 residues. The V and J ends lost 0 bases and 0 bases respectively, with 7 bases between them. The germline CDR1 and CDR2 sequences are SGHNT and YYREEE (reference sequence).

V usage is TRBV19 and J usage is TRBJ1-5; D is uncertain. CDR3 length equals 17 residues. Trimming cost V 10 bases and J 7 bases, with 29 bases left between them. Germline CDR1 is LNHDA and CDR2 is SQIVND (reference sequence). CDR3 region: CATTPDWREGVVQPQHF. DNA of the CDR3: TGTGCCACCACCCCTGACTGGAGGGAGGGTGTGGTACAGCCCCAGCATTTT.

The chain combines TRBV10-3 with TRBJ1-4; D might be TRBD1 (5 bases). CDR1 is ENHRY and CDR2 is SYGVKD in the germline V gene. With 5 bases removed from V and 3 bases from J, the gap between germline ends came to 13 bases. The CDR3 is made up of 15 amino acids. DNA of the CDR3: TGTGCCATCAGTCCCGGGGGAGAGGCTAATGAAAAACTGTTTTTT. Translation gives CAISPGGEANEKLFF.

The CDR3 sequence is CAISEAGHLSEQYF. The CDR3 DNA is TGTGCCATCAGTGAGGCGGGACACCTTAGCGAGCAGTACTTC. This chain links TRBV10-3 with TRBJ2-7, with D perhaps given as TRBD1 or TRBD2 (6 bases each). Germline V gene sequence: CDR1 ENHRY, CDR2 SYGVKD. Between the trimmed V and J ends, which lost 2 bases and 6 bases, there was a span of 14 bases. This CDR3 is 14 amino acids long.

V gene TRBV6-1 combines with J gene TRBJ1-1; perhaps TRBD1 as D (5 bases). The CDR3 sequence is 13 residues long. From germline, CDR1 is MNHNS and CDR2 SASEGT. V was trimmed by 5 bases and J by 1 base, leaving 8 bases between them. The CDR3 DNA is TGTGCCAGCAGTCAAACAGGGAACACTGAAGCTTTCTTT. As protein: CASSQTGNTEAFF.

Only one count was recorded for this clone. CDR3 region: CASSFRDSQETQYF. In DNA, the CDR3 is TGTGCCAGCAGCTTCCGGGACAGCCAAGAGACCCAGTACTTC. The chain is built from TRBV5-4 and TRBJ2-5, with 7 bases matching TRBD1. V gave up 2 bases and J gave up 1 base; unmatched junction bases: 2. The CDR3 consists of 14 residues. From germline, CDR1 is SGHNT and CDR2 YYREEE (reference sequence).

V gene TRBV2 combines with J gene TRBJ1-1; possibly TRBD1 for D (5 bases). Germline V gives CDR1 SNHLY, CDR2 FYNNEI. The CDR3 is 16 residues long. Trimming shortened V by 2 bases and J by 4 bases, and 17 bases separated the two germline ends. The CDR3 DNA is TGTGCCAGCAGTGAAATTCGGCTCACGGGGGGCACTGAAGCTTTCTTT. It yields the protein CASSEIRLTGGTEAFF.

V usage is TRBV21-1 and J usage is TRBJ1-5; TRBD1 was called by the table and not checked on the DNA. TRBV21-1 is a recognized pseudogene. CDR3 size: 16 residues. The CDR3 nucleotides are TGTGCCAGCAGCAAAAGTCGGGACAGGAGTAATCAGCCCCAGCATTTT. This encodes CASSKSRDRSNQPQHF.

This clone was counted a few times. The rearrangement uses TRBV14 and TRBJ1-2; the D gene is possibly TRBD1 (5 bases). The V end was cut by 4 bases, the J end by 4 bases, with 16 bases between. Germline CDR1 is SGHDN and CDR2 is FVKESK. This CDR3 is 15 amino acids long. CDR3 sequence reads: CASSLSAAGIYGYTF. Written as DNA, the CDR3 is TGTGCCAGCAGCCTATCAGCGGCAGGGATCTATGGCTACACCTTC.

V usage is TRBV7-9 and J usage is TRBJ2-5; D gene unclear. The ends were cut back, 3 bases at V and 7 bases at J, with 15 bases in the middle. CDR1 and CDR2 (germline): SEHNR, FQNEAQ (reference sequence). The CDR3 is 14 residues long. The CDR3 is CASSFPGASGTQYF. The CDR3 nucleotides are TGTGCCAGCAGCTTCCCGGGCGCCTCGGGGACCCAGTACTTC. The variable domain in full, completed from reference TRBV7-9 and TRBJ2-5, reads DTGVSQNPRHKITKRGQNVTFRCDPISEHNRLYWYRQTLGQGPEFLTYFQNEAQLEKSRLLSDRFSAERPKGSFSTLEIQRTEQGDSAMYLCASSFPGASGTQYFGPGTRLLVL.

V gene TRBV5-4 combines with J gene TRBJ2-6; a possible D gene is TRBD2 (6 bases). V shed 0 bases and J shed 3 bases, with 7 bases lying between them. Germline CDR1 and CDR2: SGHNT and YYREEE (reference sequence). This CDR3 has 15 amino acids. The CDR3 is CASSLVEGGANVLTF. In DNA form, the CDR3 reads TGTGCCAGCAGCTTGGTGGAGGGTGGGGCCAACGTCCTGACTTTC.

This chain uses TRBV7-8 with TRBJ2-2; TRBD1 is a possible D gene (5 bases). This CDR3 spans 15 amino acids. Trimming removed 5 bases from V and 1 base from J, with 11 bases in between. Germline assignment: CDR1 SGHVS and CDR2 FQNEAQ. The CDR3 sequence: CASSLLRGNTGELFF. The CDR3 DNA is TGTGCCAGCAGCCTCCTAAGGGGGAACACCGGGGAGCTGTTTTTT.

The genes are TRBV19 and TRBJ2-5, with TRBD2 identical over 10 bases. The trim removed 8 bases at V and 4 bases at J, leaving 13 bases unmatched. CDR1 is LNHDA and CDR2 is SQIVND in the germline V gene (reference sequence). There are 16 residues in the CDR3. This CDR3 is CASRRSGGAVGETQYF. The CDR3 bases are TGTGCCAGTCGCCGGAGCGGGGGGGCCGTGGGAGAGACCCAGTACTTC.

V is TRBV10-3 and J is TRBJ1-5, with D possibly matching TRBD1 (6 bases). The CDR3 consists of 17 residues. V gave up 2 bases and J gave up 0 bases, with 14 bases separating them. Germline CDR1 is ENHRY and CDR2 is SYGVKD. CDR3 coding DNA: TGTGCCATCAGTGAGGGGGCCCTCAGGGGTAGCAATCAGCCCCAGCATTTT. Translating gives CAISEGALRGSNQPQHF.

A single count supports this clone. The chain is built from TRBV5-1 and TRBJ1-4, with 10 bases matching TRBD1. The V gene end was trimmed by 4 bases and the J gene end by 7 bases; junction bases not matched to a gene: 7. CDR3 size: 15 residues. Germline assignment: CDR1 SGHRS and CDR2 YFSETQ. The CDR3 DNA is TGCGCCAGCAGCAGGGACAGGGGACGGGGTGAAAAACTGTTTTTT. Protein sequence: CASSRDRGRGEKLFF.

This clone showed up just a few times. The V gene is TRBV4-3, the J gene TRBJ2-5; tentatively, D is TRBD1 or TRBD2 (6 bases each). Germline CDR1 and CDR2: LGHNA and YSLEER. The ends were cut back, 2 bases at V and 5 bases at J, with 12 bases in the middle. The CDR3 totals 14 residues. Here the CDR3 reads CASSQYTGRETQYF. The CDR3 DNA is TGCGCCAGCAGCCAATACACAGGGAGGGAGACCCAGTACTTC.

The gene calls are TRBV6-5 and TRBJ2-2; D is undetermined. Germline-derived CDR1 and CDR2 are MNHEY and SVGAGI. V lost 1 base and J lost 1, with 7 bases in between. This CDR3 contains 15 residues. CDR3 nucleotides: TGTGCCAGCAGTTACTTGTTCAAGAACACCGGGGAGCTGTTTTTT. It codes for CASSYLFKNTGELFF.

V and J are TRBV19 and TRBJ1-2; 7 bases map to TRBD1. The V segment lost 6 bases and the J segment 6 bases; nucleotides outside the gene matches: 4. The CDR3 is 12 amino acids. Germline lookup yields CDR1 LNHDA and CDR2 SQIVND (reference sequence). The CDR3 DNA follows: TGTGCCAGTAGAACAGGGGAGGATGGCTACACCTTC. It translates to CASRTGEDGYTF. Variable domain in full (rest from reference TRBV19 and TRBJ1-2): DGGITQSPKYLFRKEGQNVTLSCEQNLNHDAMYWYRQDPGQGLRLIYYSQIVNDFQKGDIAEGYSVSREKKESFPLTVTSAQKNPTAFYLCASRTGEDGYTFGSGTRLTVV.

This clone was observed a single time. The rearrangement joins TRBV29-1 to TRBJ2-4; D is possibly TRBD2 (5 bases). V lost 4 bases and J lost 6, with 10 bases in between. CDR3 length: 12 amino acids. Germline V CDR1 and CDR2: SQVTM, ANQGSEA. The CDR3 DNA sequence: TGCAGCGTTGTGGTAGGGAGAAACATTCAGTACTTC. It is translated as CSVVVGRNIQYF.

The chain joins TRBV6-5 to TRBJ2-7, with TRBD2 matching over 7 bases. CDR3 length equals 14 residues. Germline V CDR1 and CDR2: MNHEY, SVGAGI. The junction had 2 bases not matched to a gene; V was cut back by 2 bases and J by 1 base. CDR3 in amino acids: CASSYAGESYEQYF. The CDR3, as DNA: TGTGCCAGCAGTTACGCGGGGGAGTCCTACGAGCAGTACTTC.

V gene TRBV18 combines with J gene TRBJ2-1; D gene uncertain. V lost 6 bases to trimming and J lost 8 bases, with 14 bases between them. This CDR3 comprises 13 residues. Germline V gene data show CDR1 as KGHSH and CDR2 as LQKENI. The CDR3 spells CASSRTGVDEQFF. CDR3 sequence (DNA): TGTGCCAGCTCGCGGACGGGCGTGGATGAGCAGTTCTTC.

The genes are TRBV4-1 and TRBJ2-1, with D perhaps being TRBD1 or TRBD2 (5 bases each). Trimming left V 3 bases short and J 1 base short, with 16 bases between. CDR3 size: 17 residues. The germline V gene encodes CDR1 MGHRA and CDR2 YSYEKL. The DNA for the CDR3 is TGCGCCAGCAGCCAGGTACACGGGGCCAGGTCCTACAATGAGCAGTTCTTC. As protein: CASSQVHGARSYNEQFF.

This chain connects TRBV23-1 to TRBJ1-2, with no clear D. TRBV23-1 is given ORF status, its function remaining uncertain. V was clipped by 0 bases and J by 6 bases, with 17 bases between them. This CDR3 region has 16 residues. The CDR3: CASSQSPAPQNHGYTF. CDR3 DNA: TGCGCCAGCAGTCAATCTCCGGCTCCACAGAACCATGGCTACACCTTC.